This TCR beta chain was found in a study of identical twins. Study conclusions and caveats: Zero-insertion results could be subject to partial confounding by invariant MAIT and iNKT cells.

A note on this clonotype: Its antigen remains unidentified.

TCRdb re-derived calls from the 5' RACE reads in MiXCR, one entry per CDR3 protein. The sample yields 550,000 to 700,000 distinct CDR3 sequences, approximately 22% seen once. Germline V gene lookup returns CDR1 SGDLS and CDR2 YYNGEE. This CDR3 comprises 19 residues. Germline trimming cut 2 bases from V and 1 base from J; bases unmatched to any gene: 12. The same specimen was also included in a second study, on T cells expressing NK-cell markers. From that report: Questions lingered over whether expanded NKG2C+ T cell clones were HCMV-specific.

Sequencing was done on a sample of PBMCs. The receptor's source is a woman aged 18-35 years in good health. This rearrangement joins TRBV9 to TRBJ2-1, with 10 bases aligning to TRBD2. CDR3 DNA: TGTGCCAGCAGCGTGAAAGCGGGAGGGTTTCACGGGTCCTACAATGAGCAGTTCTTC. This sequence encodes CASSVKAGGFHGSYNEQFF.